This TCR beta chain appears in the sequencing data of a study of response to subunit inactivated influenza vaccine. Study conclusions and caveats: The authors suggested that few new T cells are recruited per seasonal influenza vaccination.

TCRdb reprocessed the RT-PCR reads with MiXCR, giving one entry per CDR3 protein. Of 450,000 to 700,000 distinct CDR3 sequences in the sample, about 15% are singletons; the top ten hold 11%. This clonotype was observed a few times. Its antigen is unidentified. Sequenced material: PBMCs from blood, taken less than 13 days after vaccination. The sequence was obtained from a man aged 50 to 60 who received an inactivated influenza vaccine.

The CDR3 sequence is CASSQEASGIGAGNEQFF. The CDR3 region has the DNA TGCGCCAGCAGCCAAGAGGCTAGCGGGATTGGTGCCGGTAATGAGCAGTTCTTC. The chain employs TRBV4-1 and TRBJ2-1, with 9 bases identical to TRBD2. This CDR3 has 18 amino acids. Germline lookup yields CDR1 MGHRA and CDR2 YSYEKL. With 0 bases clipped from V and 7 bases from J, the junction kept 13 bases outside the gene matches.